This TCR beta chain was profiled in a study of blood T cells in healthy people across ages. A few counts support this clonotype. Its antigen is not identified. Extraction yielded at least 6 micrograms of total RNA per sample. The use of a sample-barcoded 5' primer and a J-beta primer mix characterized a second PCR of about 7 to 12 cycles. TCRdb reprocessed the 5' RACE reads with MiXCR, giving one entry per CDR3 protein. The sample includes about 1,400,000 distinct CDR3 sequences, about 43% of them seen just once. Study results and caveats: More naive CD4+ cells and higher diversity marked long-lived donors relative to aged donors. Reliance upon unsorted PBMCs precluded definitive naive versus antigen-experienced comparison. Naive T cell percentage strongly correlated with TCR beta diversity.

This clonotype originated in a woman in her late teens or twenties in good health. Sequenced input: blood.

The CDR3 nucleotides are TGTGCCAGCAAAGTGGCCACTGAAGCTTTCTTT. Translating it yields CASKVATEAFF. The V gene is TRBV6-2 or TRBV6-3, the J gene TRBJ1-1; no clear D. Germline V lookup: CDR1 MNHEY, CDR2 SVGEGT. V lost 7 bases to trimming and J lost 4 bases, with 7 bases between them. The CDR3 contains 11 residues.